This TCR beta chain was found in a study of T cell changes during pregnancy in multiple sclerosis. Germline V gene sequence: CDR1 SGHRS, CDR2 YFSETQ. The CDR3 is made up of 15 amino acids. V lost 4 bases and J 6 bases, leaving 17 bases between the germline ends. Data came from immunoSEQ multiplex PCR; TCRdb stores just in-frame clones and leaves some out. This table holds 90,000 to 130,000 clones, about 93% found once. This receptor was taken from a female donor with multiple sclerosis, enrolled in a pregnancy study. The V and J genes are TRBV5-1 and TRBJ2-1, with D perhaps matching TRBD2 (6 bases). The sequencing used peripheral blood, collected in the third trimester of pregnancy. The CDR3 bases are TGCGCCAGCAGCCCCCAGGCGGGGAGTCGCAATGAGCAGTTCTTC. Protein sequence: CASSPQAGSRNEQFF.